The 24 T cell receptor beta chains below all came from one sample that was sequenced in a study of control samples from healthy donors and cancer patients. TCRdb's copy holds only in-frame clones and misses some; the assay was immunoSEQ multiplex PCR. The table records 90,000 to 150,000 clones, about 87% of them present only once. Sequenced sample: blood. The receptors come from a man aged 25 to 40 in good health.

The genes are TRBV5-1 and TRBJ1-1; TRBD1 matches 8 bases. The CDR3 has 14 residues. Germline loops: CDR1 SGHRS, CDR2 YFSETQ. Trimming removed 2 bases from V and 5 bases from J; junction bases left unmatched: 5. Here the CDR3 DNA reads TGCGCCAGCAGCTTCCAGGGGGCTGAGACTGAAGCTTTCTTT. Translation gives CASSFQGAETEAFF.

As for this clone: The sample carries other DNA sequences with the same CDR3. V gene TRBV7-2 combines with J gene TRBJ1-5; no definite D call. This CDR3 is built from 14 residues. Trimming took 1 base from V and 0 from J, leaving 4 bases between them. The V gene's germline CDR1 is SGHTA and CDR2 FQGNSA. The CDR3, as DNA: TGTGCCAGCAGCTTAGGGTTTAGCAATCAGCCCCAGCATTTT. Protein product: CASSLGFSNQPQHF.

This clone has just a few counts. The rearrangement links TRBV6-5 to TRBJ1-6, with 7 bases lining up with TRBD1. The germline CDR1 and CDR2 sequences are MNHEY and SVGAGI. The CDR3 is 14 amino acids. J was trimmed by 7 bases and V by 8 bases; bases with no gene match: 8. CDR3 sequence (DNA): TGTGCCAGCTGTTGGAGACAGGGCAATTCACCCCTCCACTTT. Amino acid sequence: CASCWRQGNSPLHF.

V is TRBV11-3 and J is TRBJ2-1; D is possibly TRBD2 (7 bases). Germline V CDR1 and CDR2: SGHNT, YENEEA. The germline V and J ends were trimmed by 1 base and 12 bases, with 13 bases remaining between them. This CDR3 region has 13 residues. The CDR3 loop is CASSLVTGGLQFF. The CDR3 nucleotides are TGTGCCAGCAGCTTAGTCACGGGGGGCTTGCAGTTCTTC.

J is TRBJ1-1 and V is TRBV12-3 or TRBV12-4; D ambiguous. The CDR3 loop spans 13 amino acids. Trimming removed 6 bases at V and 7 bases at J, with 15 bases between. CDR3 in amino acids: CASSWLVGFEAFF. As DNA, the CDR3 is TGTGCCAGCAGCTGGTTGGTTGGGTTTGAAGCTTTCTTT.

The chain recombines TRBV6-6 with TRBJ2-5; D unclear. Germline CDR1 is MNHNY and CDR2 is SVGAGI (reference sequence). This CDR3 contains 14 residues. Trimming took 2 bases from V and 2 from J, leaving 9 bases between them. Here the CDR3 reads CASSYPGEQETQYF. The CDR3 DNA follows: TGTGCCAGCAGTTACCCCGGTGAGCAAGAGACCCAGTACTTC.

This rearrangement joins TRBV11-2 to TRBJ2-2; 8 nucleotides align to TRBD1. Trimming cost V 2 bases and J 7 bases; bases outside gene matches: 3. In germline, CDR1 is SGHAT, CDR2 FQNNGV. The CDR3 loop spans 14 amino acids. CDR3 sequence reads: CASSLMTGVGELFF. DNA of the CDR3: TGTGCCAGCAGCTTAATGACAGGGGTCGGGGAGCTGTTTTTT. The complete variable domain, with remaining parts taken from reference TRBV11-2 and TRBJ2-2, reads EAGVAQSPRYKIIEKRQSVAFWCNPISGHATLYWYQQILGQGPKLLIQFQNNGVVDDSQLPKDRFSAERLKGVDSTLKIQPAKLEDSAVYLCASSLMTGVGELFFGEGSRLTVL.

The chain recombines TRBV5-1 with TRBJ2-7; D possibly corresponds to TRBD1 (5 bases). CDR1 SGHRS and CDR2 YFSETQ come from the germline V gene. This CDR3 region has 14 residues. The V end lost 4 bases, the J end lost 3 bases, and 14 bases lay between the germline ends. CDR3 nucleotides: TGCGCCAGCAGCACCCTTATAGACAGCTACGAGCAGTACTTC. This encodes CASSTLIDSYEQYF.

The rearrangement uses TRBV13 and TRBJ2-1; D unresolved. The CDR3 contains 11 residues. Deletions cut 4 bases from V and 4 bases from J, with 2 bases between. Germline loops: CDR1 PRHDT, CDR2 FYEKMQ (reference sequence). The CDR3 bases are TGTGCCAGCAGCTCGTACAATGAGCAGTTCTTC. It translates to CASSSYNEQFF.

The CDR3 DNA reads as TGCAGTGCTAGGCCCGGTCTTGAGCAGTTCTTC. Protein sequence: CSARPGLEQFF. The chain joins TRBV20-1 to TRBJ2-1, with D uncertain. The germline V and J ends were trimmed by 3 bases and 9 bases, with 9 bases remaining between them. The CDR3 totals 11 residues. Per germline, CDR1 DFQATT and CDR2 SNEGSKA (reference sequence).

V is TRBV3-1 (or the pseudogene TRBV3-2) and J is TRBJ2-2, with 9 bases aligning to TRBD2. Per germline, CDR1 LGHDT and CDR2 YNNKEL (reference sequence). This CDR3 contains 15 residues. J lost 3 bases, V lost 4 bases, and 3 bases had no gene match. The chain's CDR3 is CASSRRGGDTGELFF. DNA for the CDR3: TGTGCCAGCAGCCGGCGGGGGGGAGACACCGGGGAGCTGTTTTTT.

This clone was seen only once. The CDR3 reads CASSPTTGNTGNTIYF. In DNA, the CDR3 is TGTGCCAGCAGCCCCACCACGGGGAACACTGGAAACACCATATATTTT. This sequence joins TRBV7-6 and TRBJ1-3, with D unclear. Trimming shortened V by 5 bases and J by 2 bases, and 16 bases separated the two germline ends. The CDR3 sequence is 16 residues long. Germline-derived CDR1 and CDR2 are SGHVS and FNYEAQ.

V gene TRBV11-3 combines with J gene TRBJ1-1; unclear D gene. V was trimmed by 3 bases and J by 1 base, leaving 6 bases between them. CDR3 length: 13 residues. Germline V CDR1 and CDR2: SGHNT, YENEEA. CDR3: CASSFARNTEAFF. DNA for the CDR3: TGTGCCAGCAGCTTCGCACGGAACACTGAAGCTTTCTTT.

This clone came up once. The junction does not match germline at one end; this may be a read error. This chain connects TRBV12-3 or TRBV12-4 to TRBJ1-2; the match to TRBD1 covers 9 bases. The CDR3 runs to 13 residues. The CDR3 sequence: CASNLGGQGGITF. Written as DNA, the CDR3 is TGTGCCAGCAATTTAGGGGGACAGGGAGGAATTACCTTC.

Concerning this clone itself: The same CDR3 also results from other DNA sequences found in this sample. CDR3 sequence: CASSLQENYGYTF. CDR3 coding DNA: TGTGCCAGCAGTTTACAGGAGAACTATGGCTACACCTTC. This sequence joins TRBV28 and TRBJ1-2; D is unclear. This CDR3 is 13 amino acids long. The V and J ends lost 2 bases and 2 bases respectively, with 6 bases between them. In germline, CDR1 is MDHEN, CDR2 SYDVKM.

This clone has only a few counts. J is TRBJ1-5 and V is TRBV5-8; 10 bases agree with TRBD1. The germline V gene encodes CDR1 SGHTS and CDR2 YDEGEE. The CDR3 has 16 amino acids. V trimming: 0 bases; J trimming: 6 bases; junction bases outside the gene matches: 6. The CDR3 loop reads CASSLVGTGVFQPQHF. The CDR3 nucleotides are TGTGCCAGCAGCTTGGTTGGGACAGGGGTATTTCAGCCCCAGCATTTT.

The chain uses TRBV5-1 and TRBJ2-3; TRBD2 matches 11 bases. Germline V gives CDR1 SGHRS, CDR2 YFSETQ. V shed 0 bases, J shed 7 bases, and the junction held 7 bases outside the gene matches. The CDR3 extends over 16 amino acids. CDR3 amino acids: CASSLGPLAGANTQYF. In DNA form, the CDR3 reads TGCGCCAGCAGCTTGGGCCCACTAGCGGGGGCAAATACGCAGTATTTT.

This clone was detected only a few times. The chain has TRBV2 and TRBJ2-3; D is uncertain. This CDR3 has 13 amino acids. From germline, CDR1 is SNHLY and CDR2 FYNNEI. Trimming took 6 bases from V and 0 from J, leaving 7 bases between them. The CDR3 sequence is CASRVSSTDTQYF. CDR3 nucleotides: TGTGCCAGCAGGGTTTCTAGCACAGATACGCAGTATTTT.

The CDR3 DNA follows: TGTGCCAGCAGCTTACAGGGGGCCAACACCGGGGAGCTGTTTTTT. Translated: CASSLQGANTGELFF. The genes are TRBV7-2 and TRBJ2-2, with 8 positions matching TRBD1. Germline lookup yields CDR1 SGHTA and CDR2 FQGNSA. CDR3 size: 15 residues. Trimming removed 2 bases from V and 2 bases from J; junction bases left unmatched: 1.

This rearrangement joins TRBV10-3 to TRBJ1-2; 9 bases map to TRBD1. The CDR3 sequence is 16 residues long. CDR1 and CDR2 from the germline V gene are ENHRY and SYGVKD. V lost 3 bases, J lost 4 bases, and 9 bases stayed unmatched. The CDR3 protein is CAISDWTGELSYGYTF. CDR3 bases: TGTGCCATCAGTGACTGGACAGGGGAATTAAGCTATGGCTACACCTTC.

For the CDR3, the DNA is TGTGCCAGCAGCTTGGACCAGGGGATACCGGGTACGCAGTATTTT. Translation: CASSLDQGIPGTQYF. The chain combines TRBV5-5 with TRBJ2-3; possibly TRBD1 for D (6 bases). The germline CDR1 and CDR2 sequences are SGHKS and YYEKEE (reference sequence). The CDR3 contains 15 residues. V was pared by 0 bases and J by 8 bases, with 16 bases between.

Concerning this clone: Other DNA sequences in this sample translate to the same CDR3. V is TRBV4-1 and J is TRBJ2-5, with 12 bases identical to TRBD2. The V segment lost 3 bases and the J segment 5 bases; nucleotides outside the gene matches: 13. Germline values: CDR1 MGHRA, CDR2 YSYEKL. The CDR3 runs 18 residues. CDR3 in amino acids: CASSQGRSSGGAGETQYF. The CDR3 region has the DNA TGCGCCAGCAGCCAGGGGCGTTCTAGCGGGGGGGCCGGGGAGACCCAGTACTTC.

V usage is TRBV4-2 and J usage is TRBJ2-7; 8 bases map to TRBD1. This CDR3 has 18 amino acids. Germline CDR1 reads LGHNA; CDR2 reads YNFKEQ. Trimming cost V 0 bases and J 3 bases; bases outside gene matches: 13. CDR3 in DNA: TGTGCCAGCAGCCAAGATGAAGACGCCGGACAGGGTTTCTACGAGCAGTACTTC. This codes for CASSQDEDAGQGFYEQYF.

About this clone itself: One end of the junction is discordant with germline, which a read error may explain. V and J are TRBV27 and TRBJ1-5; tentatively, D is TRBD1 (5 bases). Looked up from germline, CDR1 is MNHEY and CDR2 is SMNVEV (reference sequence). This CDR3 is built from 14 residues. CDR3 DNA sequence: TGTGTCAGCAGTTTAAGAGGGGGCAATCAGCCCCAGCATTTT. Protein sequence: CVSSLRGGNQPQHF.